Below, 7 T cell receptor beta chains from the same sample are listed, as sequenced in a study of blood T cell repertoires in COVID-19. Only in-frame clones appear in the TCRdb table, and some are missing; sequencing was by immunoSEQ multiplex PCR. This sample yields over 200,000 clones, of which roughly four fifths are seen a single time; roughly 12% belongs to the top ten. The sample consisted of peripheral blood. These receptors all come from a woman in her thirties or forties with acute or convalescent COVID-19.

This clone was counted between two and nine times. V usage is TRBV4-3 and J usage is TRBJ2-1; 10 nucleotides line up with TRBD2. The CDR3 has 17 amino acids. V was clipped by 1 base and J by 3 bases; unmatched bases: 6. Germline loops: CDR1 LGHNA, CDR2 YSLEER. CDR3 loop: CASSQGSGRHNYNEQFF. The CDR3 DNA is TGCGCCAGCAGCCAAGGTAGCGGGAGGCACAACTACAATGAGCAGTTCTTC.

The chain recombines TRBV5-1 with TRBJ1-6; a possible D gene is TRBD1 (5 bases). The CDR3 covers 16 residues. Trimming left V 4 bases short and J 5 bases short, with 16 bases between. In germline, CDR1 is SGHRS, CDR2 YFSETQ. The CDR3 region is CASSPLGAQNNSPLHF. CDR3 DNA: TGCGCCAGCAGCCCTCTAGGGGCCCAAAATAATTCACCCCTCCACTTT.

This clone was counted once. The chain links TRBV2 to TRBJ2-7; D might be TRBD1 (6 bases). Between the trimmed V and J ends, which lost 6 bases and 0 bases, there was a span of 6 bases. This CDR3 has 12 amino acids. Germline V gene sequence: CDR1 SNHLY, CDR2 FYNNEI. The CDR3 reads CASRQGSYEQYF. Here the CDR3 DNA reads TGTGCCAGCAGACAGGGCTCCTACGAGCAGTACTTC.

The chain carries TRBV6-4 and TRBJ2-2; 9 bases match TRBD2. The CDR3 covers 15 residues. Germline lookup yields CDR1 MRHNA and CDR2 SNTAGT. The J segment lost 1 base and the V segment lost 6 bases, leaving 3 bases of the junction unmatched. The CDR3 DNA follows: TGTGCCAGCAGAGAGACTAGCGGGAACACCGGGGAGCTGTTTTTT. As protein: CASRETSGNTGELFF.

CDR3 amino acids: CASSDSSGGPDTQYF. CDR3 coding DNA: TGTGCCAGCAGTGACTCTAGCGGGGGCCCAGATACGCAGTATTTT. The chain carries TRBV6-4 and TRBJ2-3, with 9 nucleotides matching TRBD2. Germline V lookup: CDR1 MRHNA, CDR2 SNTAGT. J gave up 4 bases and V 0 bases, and 2 bases lay outside the gene matches. The CDR3 has 15 amino acids.

Here the CDR3 reads CASSKDRDYGYTF. The DNA of the CDR3 is TGTGCCAGCAGTAAGGACAGGGACTATGGCTACACCTTC. This chain links TRBV12-3 or TRBV12-4 with TRBJ1-2; 8 nucleotides match TRBD1. V trimming: 5 bases; J trimming: 3 bases; junction bases outside the gene matches: 2. This CDR3 has 13 residues.

This clone was seen only once. This chain joins TRBV4-3 and TRBJ1-5; D remains ambiguous. Germline loops: CDR1 LGHNA, CDR2 YSLEER. V was trimmed by 0 bases and J by 6 bases, leaving 12 bases between them. The length of the CDR3 is 15 residues. The CDR3 here is CASSQEPGEGQPQHF. The DNA for the CDR3 is TGCGCCAGCAGCCAAGAGCCCGGGGAGGGTCAGCCCCAGCATTTT.